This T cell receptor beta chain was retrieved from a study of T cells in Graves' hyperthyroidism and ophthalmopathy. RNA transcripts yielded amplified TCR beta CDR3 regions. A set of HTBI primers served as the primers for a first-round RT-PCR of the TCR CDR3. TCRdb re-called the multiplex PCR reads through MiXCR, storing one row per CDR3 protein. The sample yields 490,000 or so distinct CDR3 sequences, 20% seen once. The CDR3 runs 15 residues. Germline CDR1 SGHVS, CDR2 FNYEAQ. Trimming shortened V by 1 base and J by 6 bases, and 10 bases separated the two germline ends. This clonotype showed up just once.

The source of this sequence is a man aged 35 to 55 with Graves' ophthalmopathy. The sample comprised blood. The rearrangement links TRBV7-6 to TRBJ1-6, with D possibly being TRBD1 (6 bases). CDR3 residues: CASSLVDSLNSPLHF. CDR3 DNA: TGTGCCAGCAGCTTAGTGGACAGTCTTAATTCACCCCTCCACTTT.